This T cell receptor (beta chain) was found in a study of blood T cell dynamics during melanoma immunotherapy. Looking at the study overall: Standard first-line treatment here was pembrolizumab or nivolumab plus ipilimumab in metastatic melanoma.

As concerns this clone: Its antigen is unidentified.

Data came from immunoSEQ multiplex PCR; TCRdb stores just in-frame clones and leaves some out. Among about 28,000 clones listed, over 70% were seen once. General study findings and limits: PBMC repertoires of eventual disease-control patients split at W3 into clonality or diversity gains.

Specified time point: week 3, after first cycle of checkpoint inhibitor. Patients with prior systemic cancer treatment, concomitant immunosuppressants, or other active malignancies were excluded. The CDR3 is 16 residues long. V dropped 0 bases and J dropped 0 bases, with 12 bases sitting between them. The germline V gene has CDR1 SGHRS and CDR2 YFSETQ. This sequence joins TRBV5-1 and TRBJ1-1; TRBD1 might be the D (6 bases). The sequence was obtained from a human donor with melanoma. The sequences come from blood, collected from a patient treated with checkpoint blockade. DNA for the CDR3: TGCGCCAGCAGCTTGGGAGACAGGTCCATGAACACTGAAGCTTTCTTT. This gives the protein CASSLGDRSMNTEAFF.